A single sample is the source of the 26 T cell receptor beta chains below, sequenced in a study of monozygotic twins with inflammatory bowel disease. TCRdb derives one entry per CDR3 protein from the 5' RACE reads, leaving out DNA. The clone table shows over 110,000 distinct CDR3 sequences, with the ten largest holding 2.4%. Material: blood. Receptor source: a human donor with ulcerative colitis or Crohn's disease, or a healthy co-twin of an affected twin (not recorded which).

The chain is built from TRBV7-9 and TRBJ2-7; TCRdb proposes TRBD1, but this gene call is untestable without DNA. The CDR3 extends over 16 amino acids. Germline assignment: CDR1 SEHNR and CDR2 FQNEAQ (reference sequence). CDR3 amino acids: CASSRTGTGDSYEQYF.

The CDR3 region is CAISESSVAITEAFF. The chain combines TRBV10-3 with TRBJ1-1. From germline, CDR1 is ENHRY and CDR2 SYGVKD. The CDR3 length is 15 residues.

The V and J genes are TRBV5-1 and TRBJ2-7; TCRdb indicates TRBD1, and absent DNA this call remains unverified. The CDR3 covers 19 residues. CDR1 SGHRS and CDR2 YFSETQ come from the germline V gene. CDR3 protein: CASSLLPGQGAFLSYEQYF.

The chain recombines TRBV6-5 with TRBJ2-5. This CDR3 has 14 residues. Per the germline V gene, CDR1 is MNHEY and CDR2 is SVGAGI. The chain's CDR3 is CASSYSSSQETQYF.

V and J are TRBV15 and TRBJ2-7; as DNA is missing, the TRBD1 call by TCRdb cannot be tested. Per germline, CDR1 LNHNV and CDR2 YYDKDF (reference sequence). This CDR3 is 16 amino acids long. CDR3 sequence reads: CATSRDRPGSRVEQYF.

The gene calls are TRBV5-4 and TRBJ2-5; TCRdb picks TRBD1, but there is no DNA to check that call. Germline V gene sequence: CDR1 SGHNT, CDR2 YYREEE (reference sequence). The CDR3 is 14 amino acids. CDR3 amino acids: CASSSDSSWETQYF.

The chain recombines TRBV6-5 with TRBJ2-3. CDR1 is MNHEY, CDR2 SVGAGI, per germline. The CDR3 length is 15 residues. This CDR3 is CASSYSLKNTDTQYF.

The V call is TRBV12-3 or TRBV12-4, the J call TRBJ2-3; TCRdb names TRBD2, which stays unverified in the absence of DNA. This CDR3 is built from 16 residues. CDR3 in amino acids: CASSPPGLALTDTQYF.

The chain is built from TRBV5-1 and TRBJ2-7; without DNA, the TCRdb call of TRBD2 cannot be checked. The CDR3 has 14 residues. Germline V gene lookup returns CDR1 SGHRS and CDR2 YFSETQ. CDR3 protein: CASSTAGGAYEQYF.

The V gene is TRBV18, the J gene TRBJ2-7. The CDR3 runs to 14 residues. CDR1 and CDR2 (germline): KGHSH, LQKENI. The CDR3 is CASSPPDSTYEQYF.

The chain has TRBV6-1 and TRBJ1-6; TCRdb proposes TRBD1, but this gene call is untestable without DNA. Germline V gene data show CDR1 as MNHNS and CDR2 as SASEGT. This CDR3 region has 15 residues. CDR3 residues: CASSEVGGTGSPLHF.

This chain joins TRBV12-3 or TRBV12-4 and TRBJ1-2; no DNA is available, so the TRBD1 call from TCRdb remains unchecked. CDR3 size: 13 residues. The CDR3: CASRKTGLGGYTF.

This chain connects TRBV6-8 to TRBJ2-3; the TCRdb D gene call, TRBD2, has no DNA to confirm it. Germline V gene sequence: CDR1 MNHGY, CDR2 SAAAGT. The CDR3 totals 15 residues. CDR3: CASRTQRGVTDTQYF.

This rearrangement joins TRBV20-1 to TRBJ2-7; TCRdb names TRBD2, which stays unverified in the absence of DNA. The CDR3 covers 15 residues. In germline, CDR1 is DFQATT, CDR2 SNEGSKA (reference sequence). CDR3 sequence: CSARTAQGLTGEQYF.

J is TRBJ1-6 and V is TRBV6-1. Germline CDR1 reads MNHNS; CDR2 reads SASEGT. The CDR3 spans 14 residues. CDR3 sequence reads: CASREANEGSPLHF.

V and J are TRBV20-1 and TRBJ2-5; TCRdb picks TRBD2, but there is no DNA to check that call. CDR1 and CDR2 (germline): DFQATT, SNEGSKA (reference sequence). The CDR3 has 14 residues. CDR3 protein: CSARLAGGKETQYF.

The rearrangement links TRBV9 to TRBJ2-4; TCRdb designates TRBD2, a call that cannot be tested without DNA. This CDR3 has 16 residues. Germline CDR1 and CDR2: SGDLS and YYNGEE. This CDR3 is CASSSRTSEAKNIQYF.

The chain recombines TRBV9 with TRBJ2-3; as DNA is missing, the TRBD2 call by TCRdb cannot be tested. This CDR3 has 16 amino acids. In germline, CDR1 is SGDLS, CDR2 YYNGEE. The CDR3: CASSVGGGISTDTQYF.

V usage is TRBV7-3 and J usage is TRBJ2-5; lacking DNA, the TRBD2 call made by TCRdb goes unchecked. CDR1 SGHTA and CDR2 FQGTGA come from the germline V gene. The CDR3 spans 16 residues. The CDR3 sequence is CASSLTGGDTQETQYF.

The rearrangement links TRBV6-5 to TRBJ1-2; with no DNA, the TCRdb D assignment of TRBD1 cannot be verified. This CDR3 spans 15 amino acids. The germline V gene encodes CDR1 MNHEY and CDR2 SVGAGI. The CDR3 spells CASSYSRGGTAHYTF.

The chain combines TRBV15 with TRBJ1-6; TCRdb's D call, TRBD1, is unchecked because there is no DNA. The CDR3 runs to 15 residues. Per germline, CDR1 LNHNV and CDR2 YYDKDF (reference sequence). The CDR3 sequence is CATSYGGSENSPLHF.

This chain connects TRBV5-1 to TRBJ2-1; no DNA is available, so the TRBD2 call from TCRdb remains unchecked. From germline, CDR1 is SGHRS and CDR2 YFSETQ. The CDR3 totals 19 residues. The CDR3 spells CASSSTNRLAGGSYNEQFF.

V gene TRBV18 combines with J gene TRBJ2-7; TCRdb reports TRBD1, a call that lacks DNA to check it against. Germline CDR1 KGHSH, CDR2 LQKENI. CDR3 size: 15 residues. Here the CDR3 reads CASSPYRDSSYEQYF.

The rearrangement joins TRBV14 to TRBJ1-6. The CDR3 runs 14 residues. Looked up from germline, CDR1 is SGHDN and CDR2 is FVKESK. CDR3 protein: CASSQDYYNSPLHF.

The chain uses TRBV7-3 and TRBJ2-3; the D gene TCRdb calls, TRBD1, cannot be checked with no DNA. Looked up from germline, CDR1 is SGHTA and CDR2 is FQGTGA. The CDR3 loop spans 16 amino acids. CDR3 sequence reads: CASSRHGTGGTDTQYF.

The V call is TRBV5-6, the J call TRBJ2-4; no DNA is available, so the TRBD1 call from TCRdb remains unchecked. Germline assignment: CDR1 SGHDT and CDR2 YYEEEE. The CDR3 spans 14 residues. CDR3 sequence reads: CASSLRGGKGIQYF.